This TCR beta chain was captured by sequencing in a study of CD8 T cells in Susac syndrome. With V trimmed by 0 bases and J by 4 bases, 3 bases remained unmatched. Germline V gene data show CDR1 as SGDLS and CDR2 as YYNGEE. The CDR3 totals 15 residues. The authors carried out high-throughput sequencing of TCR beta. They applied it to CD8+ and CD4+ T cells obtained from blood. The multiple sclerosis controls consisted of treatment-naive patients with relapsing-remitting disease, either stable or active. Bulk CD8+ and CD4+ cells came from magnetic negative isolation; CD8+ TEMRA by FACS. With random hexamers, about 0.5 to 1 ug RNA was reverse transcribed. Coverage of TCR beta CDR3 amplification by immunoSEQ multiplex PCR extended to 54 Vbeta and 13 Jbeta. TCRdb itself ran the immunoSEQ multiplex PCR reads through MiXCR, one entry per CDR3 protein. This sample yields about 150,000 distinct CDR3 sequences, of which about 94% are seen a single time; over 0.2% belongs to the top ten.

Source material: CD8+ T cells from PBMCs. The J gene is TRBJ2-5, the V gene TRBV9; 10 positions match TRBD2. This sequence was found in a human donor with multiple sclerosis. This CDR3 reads CASSVGTSGGETQYF. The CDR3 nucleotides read TGTGCCAGCAGCGTAGGGACTAGCGGTGGAGAGACCCAGTACTTC.